A selection of T cell receptor beta chains follows, all from one sample in a study of shared clonotypes between healthy human individuals. Clones were read by immunoSEQ multiplex PCR, and TCRdb kept only the in-frame ones, dropping some. The data contain roughly 700,000 clones, approximately 79% of them seen just once; the ten biggest clones take up approximately 1.7%. The source material was memory CD4+ T cells sorted from blood. The receptors stem from a woman aged 25-40 years in good health. Each CDR3 is given with its conserved first and last residue. Fields, in order: clone size, V gene, J gene, D gene, CDR3 DNA, CDR3 protein. A D gene is named only where the DNA matches it firmly. Rows may omit the clone size; those that give it use once, few, many or a size class.

.	TRBV11-2	TRBJ2-7	TRBD2	TGTGCCAGCAGCTTATCAGGGACTAGTCTACGGAGAGAGCAGTACTTC	CASSLSGTSLRREQYF
.	TRBV7-2	TRBJ2-1	.	TGTGCCAGCAGCTTGACTGGTCGCGTGCAGTTCTTC	CASSLTGRVQFF
.	TRBV7-2	TRBJ2-5	TRBD2	TGTGCCAGCAGCCCTACTAGCGGCCAAGAGACCCAGTACTTC	CASSPTSGQETQYF
.	TRBV5-1	TRBJ1-1	.	TGCGCCAGCAGCTTGATGGGGGCGCGGGAGACTGAAGCTTTCTTT	CASSLMGARETEAFF
.	TRBV18	TRBJ1-4	.	TGTGCCAGCTCACCAATGGGGACAACAACTAATGAAAAACTGTTTTTT	CASSPMGTTTNEKLFF
.	TRBV27	TRBJ1-2	.	TGTGCCACCCAAAGCAACTATGGCTACACCTTC	CATQSNYGYTF
.	TRBV10-2	TRBJ2-6	.	TGCGCCAGCAGTGAGTCGTGGGTCCTGACTTTC	CASSESWVLTF
once	TRBV5-1	TRBJ2-1	TRBD1	TGCGCCAGCAGCTTGCGGGACAGCACCTACAATGAGCAGTTCTTC	CASSLRDSTYNEQFF
.	TRBV28	TRBJ2-7	.	TGTGCCAGCAGTTTTGCGGGGAGCTCCTACGAGCAGTACTTC	CASSFAGSSYEQYF
.	TRBV7-8	TRBJ1-4	.	TGTGCCAGCAGCCGGGGGCAGGGGTACGAAAAACTGTTTTTT	CASSRGQGYEKLFF
.	TRBV21-1	TRBJ1-5	.	TGTGCCAGCCCCACTGACAGGGGCGGACAGCCCCAGCATTTT	CASPTDRGGQPQHF
many	TRBV10-1	TRBJ2-2	.	TGCGCCAGCGTTGACAGATTCGGGGAGCTGTTTTTT	CASVDRFGELFF
.	TRBV7-6	TRBJ2-2	.	TGTGCCAGCAGCCGAACCGGGACAATGAACACCGGGGAGCTGTTTTTT	CASSRTGTMNTGELFF
.	TRBV4-1	TRBJ2-7	TRBD2	TGCGCCAGCAGCCAACCGGAACTAGCGGGAGGGCCTCCCTACGAGCAGTACTTC	CASSQPELAGGPPYEQYF
.	TRBV25-1	TRBJ2-5	.	TGTGCCACCAGGTGGTTAGAGACCCAGTACTTC	CATRWLETQYF
.	TRBV7-2	TRBJ2-6	TRBD1	TGTGCCAAGGAGACAGGGGCGGGGGCCAACGTCCTGACTTTC	CAKETGAGANVLTF
many	TRBV18	TRBJ2-4	TRBD1	TGTGCCAGCTCAAATACAGGGGGCCTAAACATTCAGTACTTC	CASSNTGGLNIQYF
.	TRBV7-8	TRBJ2-7	.	TGTGCCAGCAGCTATACGACAGGATCCTACGAGCAGTACTTC	CASSYTTGSYEQYF
.	TRBV2	TRBJ2-4	TRBD1	TGTGCCAGCTCTTCGGACAGGGCTAGGCTGAACATTCAGTACTTC	CASSSDRARLNIQYF
few	TRBV15	TRBJ2-5	.	TGTGCCACCAGCAGAGGGTCGGGCAACCAAGAGACCCAGTACTTC	CATSRGSGNQETQYF
.	TRBV27	TRBJ1-2	.	TGTGCCGGGTGGGGGCGGGTAAGTACTAACTATGGCTACACCTTC	CAGWGRVSTNYGYTF
.	TRBV28	TRBJ2-2	TRBD1	TGTGCCAGCAGTACCGGGACAGGGAGGGCCGGGGAGCTGTTTTTT	CASSTGTGRAGELFF
few	TRBV10-3	TRBJ1-5	.	TGTGCCATACAAAGGGACTTGAATCAGCCCCAGCATTTT	CAIQRDLNQPQHF
.	TRBV5-1	TRBJ2-1	TRBD1	TGCGCCAGCAGCTTATTAAGGACAGGGGGGGCGGATGAGCAGTTCTTC	CASSLLRTGGADEQFF
few	TRBV19	TRBJ1-2	.	TGTGCCAGTAGTACCTACCAAGATACTAACTATGGCTACACCTTC	CASSTYQDTNYGYTF
.	TRBV7-8	TRBJ1-2	.	TGTGCCAGCAGCTTACCAGACACGTACGGCTACACCTTC	CASSLPDTYGYTF
few	TRBV14	TRBJ2-5	TRBD2	TGTGCCAGCAGCCAAGATCTCACCAGGGCTGTCGGCGGGAGGCCCCCCCAGTACTTC	CASSQDLTRAVGGRPPQYF
.	TRBV6-1	TRBJ1-5	.	TGTGCCAGCAGTGCCAGGGAGACCAATCAGCCCCAGCATTTT	CASSARETNQPQHF
.	TRBV6-4	TRBJ2-7	.	TGTGCCAGCACCTTCCAGGTCCGGGACTACGAGCAGTACTTC	CASTFQVRDYEQYF
.	TRBV7-8	TRBJ2-3	.	TGTGCCAGCAGCATAGCCCGGCCGTCCTCAGATACGCAGTATTTT	CASSIARPSSDTQYF
.	TRBV10-1	TRBJ2-7	TRBD1	TGCGCCAGCAGTGAGTTTGGACAGGGGGTCTACGAGCAGTACTTC	CASSEFGQGVYEQYF
.	TRBV6-5	TRBJ1-5	.	TGTGCCAGCGGTCTCGAGGGAAGTAATCAGCCCCAGCATTTT	CASGLEGSNQPQHF
.	TRBV11-3	TRBJ2-2	.	TGTGCCAGCAGCTATGACACCGGGGAGCTGTTTTTT	CASSYDTGELFF
.	TRBV5-4	TRBJ2-1	TRBD2	TGTGCCAGCAGCCTGGGACTAGCGGGGGGGAGGCACAATGAGCAGTTCTTC	CASSLGLAGGRHNEQFF
.	TRBV7-9	TRBJ1-2	TRBD1	TGTGCCAGCAGCTCCCTGGGACAGCCGTACGGTGGCTACACCTTC	CASSSLGQPYGGYTF
.	TRBV5-1	TRBJ2-2	TRBD2	TGCGCCTCACGGACTAGCGTCGGGGAGCTGTTTTTT	CASRTSVGELFF
.	TRBV5-1	TRBJ1-1	.	TGCGCCAGCAGCTCCAGCCCGAACACTGAAGCTTTCTTT	CASSSSPNTEAFF
once	TRBV5-6	TRBJ2-1	.	TGTGCCAGCAGCCAGATGAAGTCCTCTGACTCCTACAATGAGCAGTTCTTC	CASSQMKSSDSYNEQFF
many	TRBV5-1	TRBJ1-1	TRBD1	TGCGCCAGCAGACCAGGGACAGGGGCAGCCATGAACACTGAAGCTTTCTTT	CASRPGTGAAMNTEAFF
few	TRBV30	TRBJ1-2	.	TGTGCCTGGAGTCGGGGGCGGCGGTTCTATGGCTACACCTTC	CAWSRGRRFYGYTF
.	TRBV6-5	TRBJ2-1	TRBD1	TGTGCCAGCAGTTACTCTGGGCAGGGGGTGGTCGATGAGCAGTTCTTC	CASSYSGQGVVDEQFF
many	TRBV9	TRBJ2-1	.	TGTGCCAGCAGCGTATACGGGAGCTCCTACAATGAGCAGTTCTTC	CASSVYGSSYNEQFF